The source of this T cell receptor beta chain is a study of vaccination and CD4 T cells after COVID-19. Study-wide context: Stimulation of the cells used overlapping spike peptide pools from SARS-CoV-2 and from the common cold coronaviruses HCoV-NL63, HCoV-OC43 and HCoV-229E.

With regard to this clonotype: Its antigen is currently unknown.

Described treatment: approximately nine-day PBMC culture with coronavirus spike peptide pools or control peptides (ViraFEST assay). CD4+ T cells of the unexposed donor were collected before the COVID-19 pandemic (2011-2018). IL-2 (approximately 9 IU/ml) and peptide pools (roughly 10 ug/ml) were added to cultures of 1.5 million to 2 million PBMCs per well. The study sequenced cultured CD4+ T cell DNA using the Oncomine TCR Beta short-read assay. Cultures of CD4+ T cells served as the source for extracting genomic DNA. MiXCR, run by TCRdb on the PCR reads, gives a single entry per CDR3 protein. The sample consists of just over 7,000 distinct CDR3 sequences, roughly two fifths of them appearing once. Study conclusions and caveats: Clonotypes reactive to SARS-CoV-2 had a median that went up from about 22 to 38, but not significantly.

Specimen: CD4+ T cells from blood, cultured in vitro. The sequence was collected from a human donor in good health.

In DNA, the CDR3 is TGTGCCAGTAAGATAAGCGAGACAGGGGGCGGGGAGCAGTACTTC. Translation gives CASKISETGGGEQYF. The chain links TRBV19 to TRBJ2-7; 10 bases align to TRBD1. The CDR3 sequence is 15 residues long. CDR1 and CDR2 from the germline V gene are LNHDA and SQIVND (reference sequence). Trimming removed 7 bases from V and 7 bases from J; junction bases left unmatched: 13.